These 30 T cell receptor beta chains share one sample of origin, sequenced in a study of cytotoxic CD8 clonotypes in ibrutinib-treated CLL. Using immunoSEQ multiplex PCR, the repertoire was profiled, and TCRdb retains in-frame clones only, with some absent. The sample has more than 110,000 clones, 75% to 95% seen once. Sequenced here: PBMCs, sampled after 12 months of ibrutinib treatment. These receptors originate from a human donor with chronic lymphocytic leukemia.

The J gene is TRBJ2-7, the V gene TRBV6-5, with D possibly TRBD1 on 5 matching bases. Germline V CDR1 and CDR2: MNHEY, SVGAGI. Trimming pared 8 bases from V and 5 bases from J, leaving 13 bases between. This CDR3 has 12 amino acids. CDR3 residues: CASQGNSDEQYF. The CDR3 nucleotides read TGTGCCAGCCAGGGTAATTCTGACGAGCAGTACTTC.

The J gene is TRBJ2-7, the V gene TRBV28; D possibly corresponds to TRBD2 (6 bases). The CDR3 loop spans 15 amino acids. Germline CDR1 MDHEN, CDR2 SYDVKM. The ends were cut back, 7 bases at V and 3 bases at J, with 19 bases in the middle. The DNA for the CDR3 is TGTGCCAGCACCCGACCGGGGGAACCGAACTACGAGCAGTACTTC. This gives the protein CASTRPGEPNYEQYF.

This chain joins TRBV29-1 and TRBJ2-7, with 9 bases lining up with TRBD2. The CDR3 length is 16 residues. Per germline, CDR1 SQVTM and CDR2 ANQGSEA. V trimming: 7 bases; J trimming: 0 bases; junction bases outside the gene matches: 13. This chain's CDR3 is CSASGGREGSSYEQYF. The CDR3 bases are TGCAGCGCCTCCGGCGGGCGGGAGGGGAGCTCCTACGAGCAGTACTTC.

The CDR3 region is CAGRDRGLYEQYF. In DNA, the CDR3 is TGTGCCGGACGAGACAGGGGGCTATACGAGCAGTACTTC. The chain links TRBV5-8 to TRBJ2-7, with 10 bases aligning to TRBD1. The CDR3 totals 13 residues. The ends lost 10 bases at V and 4 bases at J; junction bases unmatched: 8. Looked up from germline, CDR1 is SGHTS and CDR2 is YDEGEE. The full variable domain, rest sourced from reference TRBV5-8 and TRBJ2-7, is EAGVTQSPTHLIKTRGQQATLRCSPISGHTSVYWYQQALGLGLQFLLWYDEGEERNRGNFPPRFSGRQFPNYSSELNVNALELEDSALYLCAGRDRGLYEQYFGPGTRLTVT.

CDR3 sequence reads: CASGAGASGSNEQFF. The CDR3 DNA is TGTGCCAGTGGGGCAGGGGCTAGCGGGAGTAATGAGCAGTTCTTC. The rearrangement links TRBV28 to TRBJ2-1; the match to TRBD2 covers 10 bases. The germline V gene has CDR1 MDHEN and CDR2 SYDVKM. Trimming removed 9 bases from V and 7 bases from J; junction bases left unmatched: 12. The CDR3 runs 15 residues.

The chain links TRBV12-2 to TRBJ2-7; TRBD2, the table's D call, lacks a check against the DNA. TRBV12-2 is noted as a pseudogene. The CDR3 has 16 amino acids. CDR3 in amino acids: CASRSQSRGGPYEQYF. The CDR3, as DNA: TGTGCAAGTCGCTCACAATCGAGGGGGGGGCCCTACGAGCAGTACTTC.

CDR3 in DNA: TGTGCCAGCAGCTTAGTCGGGGGGCTGAACACCGGGGAGCTGTTTTTT. The encoded protein is CASSLVGGLNTGELFF. V gene TRBV7-2 combines with J gene TRBJ2-2; D perhaps matches TRBD2 (7 bases). Germline CDR1 and CDR2: SGHTA and FQGNSA. Trimming left V 1 base short and J 1 base short, with 10 bases between. The CDR3 length is 16 residues.

The chain has TRBV7-9 and TRBJ2-7; 7 nucleotides match TRBD1. After removal of 4 bases from V and 4 bases from J, the junction contained 7 bases not matched to a gene. The CDR3 has 14 amino acids. Germline V gene sequence: CDR1 SEHNR, CDR2 FQNEAQ (reference sequence). In DNA form, the CDR3 reads TGTGCCAGCAGCTACAGGACAGGACGTTACGAGCAGTACTTC. Translation gives CASSYRTGRYEQYF.

The chain links TRBV15 to TRBJ2-6; D unresolved. The germline V gene has CDR1 LNHNV and CDR2 YYDKDF (reference sequence). The CDR3 is 17 amino acids. V was shortened by 1 base and J by 0 bases, with 10 bases between the two germline ends. CDR3 in amino acids: CATSRVSAVSGANVLTF. The CDR3 DNA is TGTGCCACCAGCAGAGTCTCGGCAGTCTCTGGGGCCAACGTCCTGACTTTC.

The chain combines TRBV9 with TRBJ2-7; D not resolved. This CDR3 has 12 amino acids. Trimming left V 4 bases short and J 0 bases short, with 5 bases between. In germline, CDR1 is SGDLS, CDR2 YYNGEE. CDR3 region: CASSPGSYEQYF. The CDR3 nucleotides read TGTGCCAGCAGCCCAGGCTCCTACGAGCAGTACTTC.

The chain combines TRBV28 with TRBJ2-7; D unresolved. The V end lost 5 bases, the J end lost 2 bases, and 16 bases lay between the germline ends. Germline V gene sequence: CDR1 MDHEN, CDR2 SYDVKM. CDR3 length: 15 amino acids. CDR3 coding DNA: TGTGCCAGCAGTCTGGCAGGTGGGATAACCTACGAGCAGTACTTC. Translating gives CASSLAGGITYEQYF.

The J gene is TRBJ2-5, the V gene TRBV11-2; D is possibly TRBD1 (5 bases). V was pared by 3 bases and J by 2 bases, with 13 bases between. Germline V gene data show CDR1 as SGHAT and CDR2 as FQNNGV. CDR3 length: 15 residues. Here the CDR3 DNA reads TGTGCCAGCAGCTTGGACACTATGAGGCAAGAGACCCAGTACTTC. It specifies CASSLDTMRQETQYF. Together with reference TRBV11-2 and TRBJ2-5, the CDR3 gives the full variable domain: EAGVAQSPRYKIIEKRQSVAFWCNPISGHATLYWYQQILGQGPKLLIQFQNNGVVDDSQLPKDRFSAERLKGVDSTLKIQPAKLEDSAVYLCASSLDTMRQETQYFGPGTRLLVL.

The chain recombines TRBV7-6 with TRBJ2-3, with D tentatively TRBD1 (6 bases). The CDR3 contains 17 residues. In germline, CDR1 is SGHVS, CDR2 FNYEAQ. The V gene lost 2 bases and the J gene lost 0 bases, with 15 bases spanning the gap. The CDR3 nucleotides read TGTGCCAGCAGCTTAAACCGGCCCAGGGGCAGCACAGATACGCAGTATTTT. Translating gives CASSLNRPRGSTDTQYF.

The chain uses TRBV27 and TRBJ2-2; 10 bases are shared with TRBD2. V dropped 5 bases and J dropped 5; count of bases not matched to a gene: 11. The CDR3 has 17 residues. Looked up from germline, CDR1 is MNHEY and CDR2 is SMNVEV (reference sequence). In DNA form, the CDR3 reads TGTGCCAGCAGTCAGGCACTAGCGGGACCAGGGACCGGGGAGCTGTTTTTT. Encoded protein: CASSQALAGPGTGELFF.

The chain combines TRBV10-3 with TRBJ2-6; possible D gene TRBD2, 6 bases. Trimming shortened V by 6 bases and J by 0 bases, and 21 bases separated the two germline ends. The CDR3 covers 19 residues. Germline values: CDR1 ENHRY, CDR2 SYGVKD. The CDR3 DNA sequence: TGTGCCATCAGCGGCGGGACGGAGTCCTACATCTCTGGGGCCAACGTCCTGACTTTC. Encoded protein: CAISGGTESYISGANVLTF.

This rearrangement joins TRBV4-1 to TRBJ1-4, with D possibly matching TRBD1 (6 bases). The V end lost 9 bases, the J end lost 7 bases, and 21 bases lay between the germline ends. Per germline, CDR1 MGHRA and CDR2 YSYEKL. The CDR3 loop spans 15 amino acids. The CDR3 loop is CASSNLGGASEKLFF. CDR3 bases: TGCGCCAGTAGCAATCTTGGGGGGGCGAGTGAAAAACTGTTTTTT.

The chain uses TRBV21-1 and TRBJ2-5; TRBD2 is taken as the D call from the table, unchecked against the DNA. TRBV21-1 is a pseudogene segment. This CDR3 region has 15 residues. CDR3 in amino acids: CASSKVVPRKETQYF. The CDR3 nucleotides are TGTGCCAGCAGCAAAGTTGTCCCGAGGAAAGAGACCCAGTACTTC.

This clone appeared a few times. The chain couples TRBV6-5 to TRBJ1-2, with D unresolved. This CDR3 has 14 amino acids. V was pared by 5 bases and J by 2 bases, with 12 bases between. Germline values: CDR1 MNHEY, CDR2 SVGAGI. This CDR3 is CASSKGARNYGYTF. In nucleotides, the CDR3 is TGTGCCAGCAGTAAAGGAGCAAGGAACTATGGCTACACCTTC.

In its sample, this clone was seen a few times. The V and J genes are TRBV7-9 and TRBJ1-1; weak D call: TRBD1 (5 bases). V was clipped by 5 bases and J by 5 bases, with 9 bases between them. CDR1 and CDR2 from the germline V gene are SEHNR and FQNEAQ (reference sequence). The CDR3 has 12 amino acids. The CDR3 loop is CASSLGETEAFF. The CDR3 DNA reads TGTGCCAGCAGCCTGGGGGAGACTGAAGCTTTCTTT.

The rearrangement uses TRBV4-3 and TRBJ2-2; tentative D call: TRBD1 (6 bases). CDR3 size: 15 residues. Trimming removed 3 bases from V and 6 bases from J, with 14 bases in between. Germline V gives CDR1 LGHNA, CDR2 YSLEER. The CDR3 loop reads CASSHARGPSGELFF. The CDR3 bases are TGCGCCAGCAGCCACGCCAGGGGCCCCTCCGGGGAGCTGTTTTTT.

V usage is TRBV18 and J usage is TRBJ2-1, with D possibly being TRBD1 (5 bases). Germline CDR1 KGHSH, CDR2 LQKENI. This CDR3 has 13 residues. Trimming took 0 bases from V and 10 from J, leaving 10 bases between them. CDR3 in DNA: TGTGCCAGCTCACCACCCACCTGGACAGAGCAGTTCTTC. Translation: CASSPPTWTEQFF.

The chain has TRBV11-3 and TRBJ2-5; D is undetermined. The CDR3 totals 12 residues. Per the germline V gene, CDR1 is SGHNT and CDR2 is YENEEA. Trimming left V 1 base short and J 5 bases short, with 5 bases between. The CDR3, as DNA: TGTGCCAGCAGCTTAGGTTCGGAGACCCAGTACTTC. As protein: CASSLGSETQYF.

The chain links TRBV28 to TRBJ1-5, with D perhaps TRBD1 (6 bases). With 4 bases removed from V and 6 bases from J, the gap between germline ends came to 16 bases. CDR1 MDHEN and CDR2 SYDVKM come from the germline V gene. The CDR3 spans 15 residues. The CDR3 coding sequence is TGTGCCAGCAGTTGGGACATCCTATCCAGTCAGCCCCAGCATTTT. Protein product: CASSWDILSSQPQHF. Drawing the rest from reference TRBV28 and TRBJ1-5, the complete variable domain is DVKVTQSSRYLVKRTGEKVFLECVQDMDHENMFWYRQDPGLGLRLIYFSYDVKMKEKGDIPEGYSVSREKKERFSLILESASTNQTSMYLCASSWDILSSQPQHFGDGTRLSIL.

This chain connects TRBV28 to TRBJ2-4, with 7 positions matching TRBD2. The CDR3 consists of 13 residues. The germline gives CDR1 MDHEN, CDR2 SYDVKM. V trimming: 7 bases; J trimming: 6 bases; junction bases outside the gene matches: 6. Here the CDR3 reads CASIGGSGNIQYF. In DNA, the CDR3 is TGTGCCAGCATTGGCGGGAGTGGAAACATTCAGTACTTC.

The chain has TRBV19 and TRBJ1-3; D is unclear. There are 13 residues in the CDR3. Trimming left V 7 bases short and J 1 base short, with 8 bases between. CDR1 and CDR2 from the germline V gene are LNHDA and SQIVND (reference sequence). In nucleotides, the CDR3 is TGTGCCAGTACCGTAGGGTCTGGAAACACCATATATTTT. Encoded protein: CASTVGSGNTIYF.

This clone was counted between two and nine times. The genes are TRBV5-4 and TRBJ2-5; D not certain. Germline lookup yields CDR1 SGHNT and CDR2 YYREEE (reference sequence). The length of the CDR3 is 12 residues. The V gene lost 2 bases and the J gene lost 2 bases, with 4 bases spanning the gap. The CDR3 DNA reads as TGTGCCAGCAGCTTAGCACAAGAGACCCAGTACTTC. It yields the protein CASSLAQETQYF.

The rearrangement uses TRBV11-3 and TRBJ2-4; D perhaps matches TRBD1 (6 bases). CDR1 and CDR2 from the germline V gene are SGHNT and YENEEA. V lost 1 base and J lost 0, with 16 bases in between. The CDR3 loop spans 18 amino acids. The CDR3 DNA sequence: TGTGCCAGCAGCTTAGGAGAGGGGACAACCCTAGCCAAAAACATTCAGTACTTC. Encoded protein: CASSLGEGTTLAKNIQYF.

The chain recombines TRBV15 with TRBJ2-4; TRBD2 matches at 9 bases. V gave up 4 bases and J gave up 6 bases; unmatched junction bases: 7. The CDR3 runs 15 residues. Germline V gene lookup returns CDR1 LNHNV and CDR2 YYDKDF (reference sequence). The CDR3 nucleotides read TGTGCCACCAGCACACCGGGACTAGCAATAAACATTCAGTACTTC. This encodes CATSTPGLAINIQYF.

This sequence joins TRBV27 and TRBJ2-3; no clear D gene. The CDR3 loop spans 11 amino acids. V lost 8 bases and J lost 5, with 8 bases in between. Looked up from germline, CDR1 is MNHEY and CDR2 is SMNVEV (reference sequence). CDR3 amino acids: CASVREDTQYF. For the CDR3, the DNA is TGTGCCAGCGTACGAGAAGATACGCAGTATTTT.

This chain links TRBV5-1 with TRBJ2-7; D unclear. The CDR3 consists of 16 residues. Germline V gene lookup returns CDR1 SGHRS and CDR2 YFSETQ. Trimming shortened V by 0 bases and J by 2 bases, and 15 bases separated the two germline ends. In nucleotides, the CDR3 is TGCGCCAGCAGCTTGGCCGGAAGCCCAGCTACCTACGAGCAGTACTTC. Translation gives CASSLAGSPATYEQYF.